Listed here are 17 T cell receptor beta chains from one sample, sequenced in a study of blood T cell repertoires in COVID-19. Only in-frame clones appear in the TCRdb table, and some are missing; sequencing was by immunoSEQ multiplex PCR. This sample has roughly 200,000 clones; around 86% occur once, and the top ten carry 3.5% to 4%. The sequenced sample was PBMCs or T cells enriched from blood (not recorded which). The receptors here all came from a woman aged 40 to 50 with acute COVID-19.

This clone was seen repeatedly, ten times or more. In the same sample, other DNA sequences code for this CDR3. The V call is TRBV19, the J call TRBJ1-5; D gene ambiguous. Deletions cut 3 bases from V and 0 bases from J, with 9 bases between. The CDR3 is made up of 15 amino acids. Germline V gene lookup returns CDR1 LNHDA and CDR2 SQIVND (reference sequence). CDR3 residues: CASSIYRHSNQPQHF. CDR3 in DNA: TGTGCCAGTAGTATCTACAGACATAGCAATCAGCCCCAGCATTTT.

This chain links TRBV18 with TRBJ1-6, with 7 bases aligning to TRBD1. Germline values: CDR1 KGHSH, CDR2 LQKENI. The CDR3 sequence is 15 residues long. The ends lost 3 bases at V and 7 bases at J; junction bases unmatched: 6. CDR3 nucleotide sequence: TGTGCCAGCTCACCTACAGGGGCGGTAAATTCACCCCTCCACTTT. As protein: CASSPTGAVNSPLHF.

The gene calls are TRBV11-3 and TRBJ1-1, with 8 bases aligning to TRBD1. J gave up 4 bases and V 1 base, and 8 bases lay outside the gene matches. Looked up from germline, CDR1 is SGHNT and CDR2 is YENEEA. The CDR3 runs 16 residues. The CDR3 bases are TGTGCCAGCAGCTTAGTCCGGACAGGGTTGAGCACTGAAGCTTTCTTT. It encodes CASSLVRTGLSTEAFF.

The gene calls are TRBV30 and TRBJ1-2; 8 bases match TRBD1. Germline CDR1 is GTSNPN and CDR2 is SVGIG (reference sequence). The J segment lost 8 bases and the V segment lost 5 bases, leaving 4 bases of the junction unmatched. This CDR3 spans 11 amino acids. The CDR3 DNA follows: TGTGCCTGGGATGACAGGGGCGGCTACACCTTC. It yields the protein CAWDDRGGYTF.

This clone was detected a few times. The chain couples TRBV12-5 to TRBJ2-6; TRBD1 is a possible D gene (6 bases). Germline CDR1 LGHNT, CDR2 FRNRAP. CDR3 size: 17 residues. Trimming left V 2 bases short and J 4 bases short, with 15 bases between. For the CDR3, the DNA is TGTGCTAGTGGTTTGCAGGGGCAGAGTTACGGGGCCAACGTCCTGACTTTC. It yields the protein CASGLQGQSYGANVLTF.

This rearrangement joins TRBV5-8 to TRBJ2-2, with D unresolved. The CDR3 runs 14 residues. CDR1 is SGHTS, CDR2 YDEGEE, per germline. V was shortened by 4 bases and J by 1 base, with 8 bases between the two germline ends. The CDR3 spells CASSRSWNTGELFF. In nucleotides, the CDR3 is TGTGCCAGCAGCCGCAGTTGGAACACCGGGGAGCTGTTTTTT. Variable domain in full (rest from reference TRBV5-8 and TRBJ2-2): EAGVTQSPTHLIKTRGQQATLRCSPISGHTSVYWYQQALGLGLQFLLWYDEGEERNRGNFPPRFSGRQFPNYSSELNVNALELEDSALYLCASSRSWNTGELFFGEGSRLTVL.

The chain links TRBV19 to TRBJ2-7, with D perhaps TRBD2 (6 bases). Germline V gene sequence: CDR1 LNHDA, CDR2 SQIVND (reference sequence). Trimming left V 3 bases short and J 1 base short, with 10 bases between. The CDR3 length is 14 residues. The CDR3 protein is CASSIPGRSYEQYF. Here the CDR3 DNA reads TGTGCCAGTAGTATCCCAGGGAGGTCCTACGAGCAGTACTTC.

The chain employs TRBV28 and TRBJ1-1; 10 nucleotides match TRBD1. The CDR3 is 17 amino acids. From germline, CDR1 is MDHEN and CDR2 SYDVKM. J lost 0 bases, V lost 2 bases, and 6 bases had no gene match. The CDR3 is CASSLVRTGGMNTEAFF. In nucleotides, the CDR3 is TGTGCCAGCAGTTTAGTCCGGACAGGGGGGATGAACACTGAAGCTTTCTTT.

The chain has TRBV28 and TRBJ1-1, with unresolved D. Germline V gene lookup returns CDR1 MDHEN and CDR2 SYDVKM. CDR3 length equals 14 residues. Trimming shortened V by 5 bases and J by 3 bases, and 13 bases separated the two germline ends. The CDR3 nucleotides are TGTGCCAGCAGTCCTATAGGGAGATACACTGAAGCTTTCTTT. Encoded protein: CASSPIGRYTEAFF. The variable domain in full, with the rest retrieved from reference TRBV28 and TRBJ1-1, is DVKVTQSSRYLVKRTGEKVFLECVQDMDHENMFWYRQDPGLGLRLIYFSYDVKMKEKGDIPEGYSVSREKKERFSLILESASTNQTSMYLCASSPIGRYTEAFFGQGTRLTVV.

The chain is built from TRBV18 and TRBJ2-5; TRBD1 aligns across 8 bases. V shed 3 bases and J 5 bases; nucleotides not matched to a gene: 8. This CDR3 region has 15 residues. Germline assignment: CDR1 KGHSH and CDR2 LQKENI. The CDR3 DNA follows: TGTGCCAGCTCACCTGATTTGGACAGGGCGGAGACCCAGTACTTC. It is translated as CASSPDLDRAETQYF.

The J gene is TRBJ1-1, the V gene TRBV11-1, with TRBD1 as a possible D gene (5 bases). Germline CDR1 is SGHAT and CDR2 is FQDESV (reference sequence). The CDR3 consists of 14 residues. Trimming removed 5 bases from V and 1 base from J, with 11 bases in between. Here the CDR3 DNA reads TGTGCCAGCAGCGCGGGACCATCGAACACTGAAGCTTTCTTT. Protein: CASSAGPSNTEAFF. Using reference TRBV11-1 and TRBJ1-1 for the parts outside the CDR3, the full variable domain is EAEVAQSPRYKITEKSQAVAFWCDPISGHATLYWYRQILGQGPELLVQFQDESVVDDSQLPKDRFSAERLKGVDSTLKIQPAELGDSAMYLCASSAGPSNTEAFFGQGTRLTVV.

The chain recombines TRBV28 with TRBJ2-7; 15 bases map to TRBD2. Germline CDR1 MDHEN, CDR2 SYDVKM. The CDR3 has 14 residues. V shed 6 bases and J 9 bases; nucleotides not matched to a gene: 6. CDR3 residues: CASREGLAGGRQYF. In DNA form, the CDR3 reads TGTGCCAGCAGGGAGGGACTAGCGGGGGGAAGGCAGTACTTC.

The V call is TRBV7-3, the J call TRBJ2-1; tentative D call: TRBD2 (6 bases). V was trimmed by 5 bases and J by 9 bases, leaving 14 bases between them. CDR1 is SGHTA and CDR2 is FQGTGA in the germline V gene. The CDR3 has 13 amino acids. The CDR3 sequence: CASSPTREAEQFF. The CDR3 DNA follows: TGTGCCAGCAGCCCTACTAGGGAGGCTGAGCAGTTCTTC.

The chain uses TRBV30 and TRBJ2-7; 9 bases align to TRBD1. This CDR3 spans 14 amino acids. V shed 2 bases, J shed 0 bases, and the junction held 2 bases outside the gene matches. CDR1 is GTSNPN and CDR2 is SVGIG in the germline V gene (reference sequence). The CDR3: CAWSSGQGSYEQYF. The DNA for the CDR3 is TGTGCCTGGAGTTCGGGACAGGGCTCCTACGAGCAGTACTTC. The variable domain in full, completed from reference TRBV30 and TRBJ2-7, reads SQTIHQWPATLVQPVGSPLSLECTVEGTSNPNLYWYRQAAGRGLQLLFYSVGIGQISSEVPQNLSASRPQDRQFILSSKKLLLSDSGFYLCAWSSGQGSYEQYFGPGTRLTVT.

The CDR3 DNA reads as TGTGCCAGCGGGGCGGGGGAACACACTGAAGCTTTCTTT. Translated, it gives CASGAGEHTEAFF. The chain is built from TRBV2 and TRBJ1-1; possibly TRBD1 for D (5 bases). Germline V CDR1 and CDR2: SNHLY, FYNNEI. The germline V and J ends were trimmed by 8 bases and 3 bases, with 13 bases remaining between them. The CDR3 loop spans 13 amino acids.

CDR3 in amino acids: CASSLVADNYGYTF. For the CDR3, the DNA is TGTGCCAGCAGCTTAGTAGCTGATAACTATGGCTACACCTTC. The rearrangement links TRBV7-9 to TRBJ1-2; no definite D call. Germline assignment: CDR1 SEHNR and CDR2 FQNEAQ (reference sequence). This CDR3 is 14 amino acids long. V was shortened by 1 base and J by 1 base, with 7 bases between the two germline ends. Full variable domain (rest looked up from reference TRBV7-9 and TRBJ1-2): DTGVSQNPRHKITKRGQNVTFRCDPISEHNRLYWYRQTLGQGPEFLTYFQNEAQLEKSRLLSDRFSAERPKGSFSTLEIQRTEQGDSAMYLCASSLVADNYGYTFGSGTRLTVV.

The chain recombines TRBV27 with TRBJ1-6; TRBD1 matches 10 bases. Per germline, CDR1 MNHEY and CDR2 SMNVEV (reference sequence). This CDR3 comprises 17 residues. Trimming removed 3 bases from V and 4 bases from J; junction bases left unmatched: 6. In DNA, the CDR3 is TGTGCCAGCAGTTTGAAGACAGGGGGCGGATATAATTCACCCCTCCACTTT. Amino acids: CASSLKTGGGYNSPLHF.